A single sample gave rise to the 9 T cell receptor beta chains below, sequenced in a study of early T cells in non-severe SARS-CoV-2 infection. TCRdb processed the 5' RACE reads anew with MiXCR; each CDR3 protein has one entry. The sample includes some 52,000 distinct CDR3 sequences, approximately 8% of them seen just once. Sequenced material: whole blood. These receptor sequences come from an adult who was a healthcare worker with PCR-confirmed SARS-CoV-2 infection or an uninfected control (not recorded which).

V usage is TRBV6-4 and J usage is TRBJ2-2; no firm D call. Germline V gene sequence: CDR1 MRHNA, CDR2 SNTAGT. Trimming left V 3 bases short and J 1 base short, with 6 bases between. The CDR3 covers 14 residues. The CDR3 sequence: CASSENGNTGELFF. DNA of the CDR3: TGTGCCAGCAGTGAGAACGGGAACACCGGGGAGCTGTTTTTT.

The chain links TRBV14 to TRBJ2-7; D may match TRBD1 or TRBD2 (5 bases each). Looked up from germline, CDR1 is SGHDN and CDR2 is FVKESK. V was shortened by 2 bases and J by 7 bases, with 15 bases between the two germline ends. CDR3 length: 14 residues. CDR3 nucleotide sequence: TGTGCCAGCAGCCAAACGGGACGTGGACGGGAGCAGTACTTC. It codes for CASSQTGRGREQYF.

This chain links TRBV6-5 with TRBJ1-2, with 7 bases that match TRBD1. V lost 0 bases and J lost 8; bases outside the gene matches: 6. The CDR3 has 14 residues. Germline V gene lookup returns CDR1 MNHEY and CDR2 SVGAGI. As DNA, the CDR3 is TGTGCCAGCAGTTACTCGAGAGGGGGCGGCGGCTACACCTTC. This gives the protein CASSYSRGGGGYTF.

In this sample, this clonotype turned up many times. CDR3 protein: CASSSATDGLSYEQYF. The DNA of the CDR3 is TGTGCCAGCAGCTCGGCAACGGACGGACTTTCCTACGAGCAGTACTTC. The chain is built from TRBV13 and TRBJ2-7, with D tentatively TRBD2 (5 bases). Trimming took 4 bases from V and 1 from J, leaving 17 bases between them. The CDR3 runs to 16 residues. Germline values: CDR1 PRHDT, CDR2 FYEKMQ (reference sequence).

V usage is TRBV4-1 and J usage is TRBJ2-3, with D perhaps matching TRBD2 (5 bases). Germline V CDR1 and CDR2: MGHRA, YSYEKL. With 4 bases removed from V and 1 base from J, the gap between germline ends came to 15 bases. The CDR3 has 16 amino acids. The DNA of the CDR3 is TGCGCCAGCAGCCCGACTATCCCGTCTGGCACAGATACGCAGTATTTT. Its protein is CASSPTIPSGTDTQYF.

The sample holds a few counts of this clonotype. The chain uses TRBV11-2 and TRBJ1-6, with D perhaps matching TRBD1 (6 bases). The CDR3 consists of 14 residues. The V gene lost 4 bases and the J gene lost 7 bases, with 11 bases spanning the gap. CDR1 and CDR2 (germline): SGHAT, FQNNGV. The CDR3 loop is CASSSGVRNSPLHF. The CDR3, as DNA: TGTGCCAGCAGCTCAGGGGTGCGAAATTCACCCCTCCACTTT.

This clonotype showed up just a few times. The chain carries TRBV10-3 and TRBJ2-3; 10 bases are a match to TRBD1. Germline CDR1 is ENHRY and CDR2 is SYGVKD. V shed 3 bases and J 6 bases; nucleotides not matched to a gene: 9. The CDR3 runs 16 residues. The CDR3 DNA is TGTGCCATCAGTGAAGGACAGGGGGTTACATACGATACGCAGTATTTT. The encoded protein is CAISEGQGVTYDTQYF.

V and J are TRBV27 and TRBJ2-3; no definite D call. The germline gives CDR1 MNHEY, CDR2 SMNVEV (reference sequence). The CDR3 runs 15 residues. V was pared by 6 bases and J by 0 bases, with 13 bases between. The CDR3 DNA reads TGTGCCAGCAGCCCCTTGACTCTTAGCACAGATACGCAGTATTTT. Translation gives CASSPLTLSTDTQYF.

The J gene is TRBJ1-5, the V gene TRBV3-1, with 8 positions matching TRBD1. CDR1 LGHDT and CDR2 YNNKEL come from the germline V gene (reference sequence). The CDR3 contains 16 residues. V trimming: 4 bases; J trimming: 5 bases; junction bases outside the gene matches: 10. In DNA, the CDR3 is TGTGCCAGCAGCCTCACTGGACAGGGCCTTTATCAGCCCCAGCATTTT. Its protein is CASSLTGQGLYQPQHF.